The 7 T cell receptor beta chains presented below share a single source sample, sequenced in a study of CD8 T cells in Susac syndrome. Reverse transcription of roughly 0.5 to 1 ug RNA was carried out with random hexamers. TCRdb reanalysed the immunoSEQ multiplex PCR reads using MiXCR and keeps one entry per CDR3 protein. The sample has around 130,000 distinct CDR3 sequences, around 95% seen once; the top ten hold roughly 0.092%. Sequenced: CD4+ T cells from PBMCs. Receptors originate from a human donor in good health.

This sequence joins TRBV20-1 and TRBJ2-7; D is undetermined. The CDR3 covers 12 residues. Germline CDR1 and CDR2: DFQATT and SNEGSKA (reference sequence). V was trimmed by 0 bases and J by 4 bases, leaving 7 bases between them. For the CDR3, the DNA is TGCAGTGCTAGAGATAAGCCGTACGAGCAGTACTTC. Its translation is CSARDKPYEQYF.

CDR3 nucleotide sequence: TGTGCCAGCAGCTTAGGGAGGGCGGAATCACCCCTCCACTTT. Translating gives CASSLGRAESPLHF. The gene calls are TRBV7-9 and TRBJ1-6; D unclear. The CDR3 covers 14 residues. The V and J ends lost 1 base and 10 bases respectively, with 11 bases between them. The V gene's germline CDR1 is SEHNR and CDR2 FQNEAQ (reference sequence).

V is TRBV19 and J is TRBJ2-7; TRBD1 matches at 8 bases. CDR3 size: 14 residues. Trimming at V came to 5 bases and at J to 0 bases, leaving 3 bases not matched to a gene. CDR1 is LNHDA and CDR2 is SQIVND in the germline V gene (reference sequence). The CDR3: CASSWDRSSYEQYF. In DNA form, the CDR3 reads TGTGCCAGTAGTTGGGACAGGAGCTCCTACGAGCAGTACTTC. The full variable domain, rest sourced from reference TRBV19 and TRBJ2-7, is DGGITQSPKYLFRKEGQNVTLSCEQNLNHDAMYWYRQDPGQGLRLIYYSQIVNDFQKGDIAEGYSVSREKKESFPLTVTSAQKNPTAFYLCASSWDRSSYEQYFGPGTRLTVT.

The chain joins TRBV6-5 to TRBJ2-3; 12 bases agree with TRBD1. Losses at the gene ends were 2 bases for V and 6 bases for J; bases not matched to a gene: 12. Germline values: CDR1 MNHEY, CDR2 SVGAGI. The CDR3 sequence is 18 residues long. DNA for the CDR3: TGTGCCAGCAGTTACACAGGCATGGGACAGGGGGCTGGGGATACGCAGTATTTT. Its protein product is CASSYTGMGQGAGDTQYF.

The chain combines TRBV5-4 with TRBJ2-1; no clear D. From germline, CDR1 is SGHNT and CDR2 YYREEE (reference sequence). Trimming stripped 6 bases from V and 10 bases from J, with 14 bases between. This CDR3 has 12 amino acids. The CDR3 bases are TGTGCCAGCACCTCAACGGTTAACGAGCAGTTCTTC. It is translated as CASTSTVNEQFF.

The V gene is TRBV20-1, the J gene TRBJ2-7; 7 positions agree with TRBD1. The CDR3 is 15 residues long. Germline CDR1 and CDR2: DFQATT and SNEGSKA (reference sequence). With 2 bases clipped from V and 0 bases from J, the junction kept 7 bases outside the gene matches. CDR3 sequence: CSARKRRDSSYEQYF. The CDR3, as DNA: TGCAGTGCTAGAAAGAGACGGGACAGCTCCTACGAGCAGTACTTC.

In its sample, this clonotype was seen once. The V gene is TRBV25-1, the J gene TRBJ2-5; 7 positions agree with TRBD2. The J segment lost 5 bases and the V segment lost 8 bases, leaving 5 bases of the junction unmatched. From germline, CDR1 is MGHDK and CDR2 SYGVNS. The CDR3 is 12 amino acids. CDR3 DNA sequence: TGTGCCAGCGATCGGGGAGGGGAGACCCAGTACTTC. Translation: CASDRGGETQYF.